What follows are 14 T cell receptor beta chains derived from one specimen sequenced in a study of blood T cell repertoires in COVID-19. The method was immunoSEQ multiplex PCR; TCRdb's version includes in-frame clones alone and lacks a portion of them. This table has 400,000 to 550,000 clones, roughly 90% appearing once. Sequencing was performed on peripheral blood. These receptors came from a woman in her 30s with acute or convalescent COVID-19.

V gene TRBV6-6 combines with J gene TRBJ2-5; D ambiguous. This CDR3 spans 16 amino acids. CDR1 is MNHNY and CDR2 is SVGAGI in the germline V gene (reference sequence). V lost 3 bases, J lost 5 bases, and 19 bases lay in between. CDR3 bases: TGTGCCAGCAGTTATCCGCTATTTAGGCAGAGGGAGACCCAGTACTTC. Amino acid sequence: CASSYPLFRQRETQYF.

The genes are TRBV19 and TRBJ2-7, with TRBD1 matching over 7 bases. J gave up 3 bases and V 5 bases, and 10 bases lay outside the gene matches. Germline V CDR1 and CDR2: LNHDA, SQIVND (reference sequence). The CDR3 covers 15 residues. CDR3 loop: CASSPDRAKVYEQYF. The CDR3 DNA is TGTGCCAGTAGTCCCGACAGGGCCAAGGTCTACGAGCAGTACTTC.

The V and J genes are TRBV2 and TRBJ1-2, with D perhaps matching TRBD1 (5 bases). CDR1 SNHLY and CDR2 FYNNEI come from the germline V gene. The CDR3 covers 13 residues. V gave up 5 bases and J gave up 2 bases, with 9 bases separating them. Written as DNA, the CDR3 is TGTGCCAGCAGTTACAGGCGGAACTATGGCTACACCTTC. This codes for CASSYRRNYGYTF.

The V gene is TRBV11-2, the J gene TRBJ1-4; 8 nucleotides agree with TRBD1. The CDR3 contains 15 residues. Germline CDR1 and CDR2: SGHAT and FQNNGV. The V and J ends lost 2 bases and 5 bases, in that order; junction bases with no gene match: 4. The CDR3 bases are TGTGCCAGCAGCTTATATGGGACAGGAAATGAAAAACTGTTTTTT. Its protein product is CASSLYGTGNEKLFF.

The gene calls are TRBV6-5 and TRBJ1-1, with a tentative D call TRBD1 (6 bases). Germline assignment: CDR1 MNHEY and CDR2 SVGAGI. The V end lost 6 bases, the J end lost 0 bases, and 11 bases lay between the germline ends. The CDR3 consists of 14 residues. The CDR3 DNA follows: TGTGCCAGCAGGGACAGACGAATGAACACTGAAGCTTTCTTT. Its translation: CASRDRRMNTEAFF.

The chain carries TRBV9 and TRBJ2-3; 7 bases map to TRBD1. The ends lost 0 bases at V and 7 bases at J; junction bases unmatched: 14. Per the germline V gene, CDR1 is SGDLS and CDR2 is YYNGEE. The CDR3 length is 17 residues. The CDR3 sequence: CASSVVDRAETGYTQYF. CDR3 nucleotides: TGTGCCAGCAGCGTAGTCGACAGGGCGGAAACGGGGTATACGCAGTATTTT.

The genes are TRBV28 and TRBJ2-5; 9 bases line up with TRBD1. Germline CDR1 and CDR2: MDHEN and SYDVKM. The V segment lost 6 bases and the J segment 7 bases; nucleotides outside the gene matches: 6. The CDR3 runs to 13 residues. CDR3 in amino acids: CASSRTGVGTQYF. The CDR3 region has the DNA TGTGCCAGCAGCAGGACAGGGGTTGGGACCCAGTACTTC.

The gene calls are TRBV15 and TRBJ2-6; D might be TRBD2 (5 bases). The CDR3 length is 15 residues. The germline gives CDR1 LNHNV, CDR2 YYDKDF (reference sequence). Trimming pared 4 bases from V and 1 base from J, leaving 8 bases between. The CDR3 region is CATSTRGSGANVLTF. The CDR3 DNA reads as TGTGCCACCAGCACCCGGGGATCTGGGGCCAACGTCCTGACTTTC.

The chain joins TRBV2 to TRBJ2-2, with a tentative D call TRBD2 (6 bases). Looked up from germline, CDR1 is SNHLY and CDR2 is FYNNEI. The CDR3 spans 15 residues. The ends were cut back, 4 bases at V and 4 bases at J, with 13 bases in the middle. Here the CDR3 reads CASSAFLGGTGELFF. Here the CDR3 DNA reads TGTGCCAGCAGTGCTTTCCTGGGGGGCACCGGGGAGCTGTTTTTT.

This clone showed up just a few times. The V gene is TRBV19, the J gene TRBJ1-6; 10 bases match TRBD1. V trimming: 5 bases; J trimming: 6 bases; junction bases outside the gene matches: 1. Germline V lookup: CDR1 LNHDA, CDR2 SQIVND (reference sequence). This CDR3 contains 14 residues. The CDR3 here is CASSGDRGNSPLHF. In DNA form, the CDR3 reads TGTGCCAGTAGTGGGGACAGGGGTAATTCACCCCTCCACTTT.

This clone has a handful of counts. CDR3 residues: CASSLGSDRVEAFF. CDR3 in DNA: TGCGCCAGCAGCTTGGGATCGGACAGGGTGGAGGCTTTCTTT. The chain couples TRBV5-1 to TRBJ1-1, with 8 bases identical to TRBD1. The CDR3 sequence is 14 residues long. Germline lookup yields CDR1 SGHRS and CDR2 YFSETQ. Trimming at V came to 0 bases and at J to 11 bases, leaving 9 bases not matched to a gene.

The V gene is TRBV27, the J gene TRBJ2-1, with 9 bases aligning to TRBD2. Germline CDR1 and CDR2: MNHEY and SMNVEV (reference sequence). V was pared by 5 bases and J by 0 bases, with 5 bases of the junction left unmatched. The length of the CDR3 is 16 residues. The CDR3 region is CASSLLAGSSYNEQFF. The CDR3 region has the DNA TGTGCCAGCAGTCTACTAGCGGGCAGCTCCTACAATGAGCAGTTCTTC.

The gene calls are TRBV4-1 and TRBJ1-4; D possibly corresponds to TRBD1 (6 bases). The CDR3 length is 16 residues. V gave up 2 bases and J gave up 2 bases, with 12 bases separating them. CDR1 is MGHRA and CDR2 is YSYEKL in the germline V gene. CDR3 amino acids: CASSQPPGHTNEKLFF. Written as DNA, the CDR3 is TGCGCCAGCAGCCAACCCCCGGGACATACTAATGAAAAACTGTTTTTT.

The J gene is TRBJ2-7, the V gene TRBV2; the match to TRBD2 covers 8 bases. CDR1 and CDR2 from the germline V gene are SNHLY and FYNNEI. V lost 2 bases and J lost 6; bases outside the gene matches: 15. The CDR3 is made up of 17 amino acids. The CDR3 region is CASSESPGRGAEGEQYF. For the CDR3, the DNA is TGTGCCAGCAGTGAAAGCCCCGGGCGGGGGGCAGAAGGCGAGCAGTACTTC. Using reference TRBV2 and TRBJ2-7 for the parts outside the CDR3, the full variable domain is EPEVTQTPSHQVTQMGQEVILRCVPISNHLYFYWYRQILGQKVEFLVSFYNNEISEKSEIFDDQFSVERPDGSNFTLKIRSTKLEDSAMYFCASSESPGRGAEGEQYFGPGTRLTVT.